This T cell receptor (beta chain) originates from a study of early stage breast cancer tumors. The germline V gene has CDR1 SGHRS and CDR2 YFSETQ. The length of the CDR3 is 13 residues. The V end was cut by 4 bases, the J end by 2 bases, with 9 bases between. Some clones are missing from TCRdb's copy, which holds only in-frame ones; the method was immunoSEQ multiplex PCR. Of 60,000 to 80,000 clones in the sample, approximately 79% were seen once. Sequencing was carried out using blood. This receptor was obtained from a person between 55 and 69 years old with breast cancer. This rearrangement joins TRBV5-1 to TRBJ1-2; D not certain. CDR3 residues: CASSPGLNYGYTF. CDR3 DNA: TGCGCCAGCAGCCCAGGACTGAACTATGGCTACACCTTC.